The rows below give T cell receptor beta chains drawn from one sample of a study of monozygotic twins with inflammatory bowel disease. After re-calling the 5' RACE reads, TCRdb lists one entry per CDR3 protein, DNA absent. Here the sample table reports just over 300,000 distinct CDR3 sequences. Material for sequencing was blood. These receptors all stem from a human donor with ulcerative colitis or Crohn's disease, or a healthy co-twin of an affected twin (not recorded which). The CDR3 runs from the conserved cysteine through the conserved F or W. Fields, in order: V gene, J gene, CDR3 protein.

>TRBV25-1|TRBJ2-7
CASSTRTGGRYEQYF
>TRBV10-3|TRBJ2-7
CAISGAGYYEQYF
>TRBV2|TRBJ1-1
CASRADRNTEAFF
>TRBV3-1|TRBJ1-5
CASSRGQSSNQPQHF
>TRBV7-9|TRBJ2-1
CASSFWTSSYNEQFF
>TRBV7-2|TRBJ2-7
CASSLVSGGGGGEQYF
>TRBV4-1|TRBJ2-3
CASSQEWGNRGDTQYF
>TRBV6-5|TRBJ1-2
CASSLNSVYGYTF
>TRBV30|TRBJ1-2
CAWSGQQGARGYTF
>TRBV28|TRBJ2-3
CASSLAAAGTDTQYF
>TRBV5-1|TRBJ1-1
CASSLVTLGSTEAFF
>TRBV18|TRBJ2-7
CASSPSGDRHSYEQYF
>TRBV7-8|TRBJ1-2
CASSPLQGGGYTF
>TRBV12-3/TRBV12-4|TRBJ1-5
CASSSDRRVLHF
>TRBV27|TRBJ1-2
CASTSWRDRGRDGYTF
>TRBV20-1|TRBJ2-5
CSASWGPQETQYF
>TRBV15|TRBJ2-3
CATSRDWDFTDTQYF
>TRBV5-1|TRBJ2-4
CASSWGLALAKNIQYF
>TRBV11-2|TRBJ2-5
CASSLVITSGNQETQYF
>TRBV6-4|TRBJ1-1
CASRRTGSRTEAFF
>TRBV5-1|TRBJ2-1
CASSLSGSSSYNEQFF
>TRBV24-1|TRBJ2-5
CATSGPGAETQYF
>TRBV12-3/TRBV12-4|TRBJ1-5
CASSPTGGSGNQPQHF
>TRBV5-1|TRBJ1-1
CASSLDAANTEAFF
>TRBV20-1|TRBJ2-4
CSADDRDDIQYF
>TRBV20-1|TRBJ2-5
CSAFTRGRETQYF
>TRBV28|TRBJ1-1
CASTKLQGGGTEAFF
>TRBV7-9|TRBJ2-7
CASSQAGTGNEQYF
>TRBV27|TRBJ2-7
CASSFLAGRTGYEQYF
>TRBV5-1|TRBJ2-1
CASSFSSTSGRESEQFF
>TRBV12-3/TRBV12-4|TRBJ1-1
CASREYRGTEAFF
>TRBV6-2/TRBV6-3|TRBJ2-5
CASSYSRLKETQYF
>TRBV7-8|TRBJ2-5
CASSNRLETQYF
>TRBV28|TRBJ2-2
CATLWAENTGELFF
>TRBV12-3/TRBV12-4|TRBJ1-5
CASSLGPQPQHF
>TRBV27|TRBJ1-2
CATGTGRFYGYTF
>TRBV7-2|TRBJ2-7
CASSTDRTTYEQYF
>TRBV7-2|TRBJ2-5
CASSVGSSGGFWETQYF
>TRBV7-9|TRBJ1-3
CASSATYGTRGNTIYF
>TRBV12-3/TRBV12-4|TRBJ1-5
CASSFWGGLGNQPQHF
>TRBV3-1|TRBJ1-6
CTSSQGWAGGHSPLHF
>TRBV27|TRBJ2-5
CASSLRQGARAQRRETQYF
>TRBV7-7|TRBJ2-5
CASSSQGRFGETQYF
>TRBV18|TRBJ2-7
CASSPGQRYEQYF
>TRBV5-6|TRBJ2-4
CASHTLIRELAKNIQYF
>TRBV3-1|TRBJ2-3
CASSQAGTEVSTDTQYF
>TRBV24-1|TRBJ2-1
CATSDQRTVYNEQFF
>TRBV5-1|TRBJ2-1
CASSLGVAGGIYNEQFF
>TRBV15|TRBJ1-3
CATSRAGSGSGNTIYF
>TRBV5-1|TRBJ2-5
CASSPGEGTQYF
>TRBV7-2|TRBJ2-5
CASSLLGEVPGYF
>TRBV19|TRBJ1-1
CASSIEAGVWAEAFF